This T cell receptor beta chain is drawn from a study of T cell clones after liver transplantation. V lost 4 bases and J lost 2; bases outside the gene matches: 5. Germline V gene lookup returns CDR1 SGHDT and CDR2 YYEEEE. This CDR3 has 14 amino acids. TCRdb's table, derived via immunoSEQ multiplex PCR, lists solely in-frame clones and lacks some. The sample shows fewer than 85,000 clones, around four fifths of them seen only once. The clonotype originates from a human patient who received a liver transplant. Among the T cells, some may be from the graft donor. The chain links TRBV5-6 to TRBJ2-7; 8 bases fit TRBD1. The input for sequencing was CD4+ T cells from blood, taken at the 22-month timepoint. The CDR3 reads CASSSGQGPYEQYF. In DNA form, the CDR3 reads TGTGCCAGCAGCAGTGGACAGGGACCCTACGAGCAGTACTTC.